This TCR beta chain was captured in a study of cytomegalovirus exposure and HLA in healthy donors. Study findings and constraints: As a later analysis showed, a missense DCLRE1C variant was linked to trimming of TCR beta V- and J-genes.

Worth noting for this clone: Antigen specificity is unknown.

CDR1 is SGHDT, CDR2 YYEEEE, per germline. This CDR3 has 14 amino acids. Between the trimmed V and J ends, which lost 9 bases and 0 bases, there was a span of 10 bases. Researchers ran the PCR with 60 Vbeta and 13 Jbeta primers. The protocol was immunoSEQ multiplex PCR, while the TCRdb copy is restricted to in-frame clones and leaves out a portion. This sample contains approximately 61,000 clones. The receptor's source is a woman between 18 and 30 years old in good health and CMV-seronegative. What was sequenced was PBMCs. The V and J genes are TRBV5-6 and TRBJ2-6, with a weak D call TRBD2 (6 bases). The CDR3 nucleotides are TGTGCCACCCGGGGGACCTCTGGGGCCAACGTCCTGACTTTC. Protein product: CATRGTSGANVLTF.